Below are 25 T cell receptor beta chains sequenced from a single sample in a study of T cell responses to AZD1222 COVID-19 vaccine. The protocol was immunoSEQ multiplex PCR, while the TCRdb copy is restricted to in-frame clones and leaves out a portion. Of roughly 80,000 clones listed, 91% are singletons. The sample was peripheral blood, taken 28 days after the second AZD1222 dose. These receptors all come from an adult who received the AZD1222 COVID-19 vaccine.

V usage is TRBV5-1 and J usage is TRBJ2-7; TRBD2 matches at 11 bases. Germline V lookup: CDR1 SGHRS, CDR2 YFSETQ. The CDR3 loop spans 17 amino acids. The ends lost 3 bases at V and 0 bases at J; junction bases unmatched: 8. CDR3 in amino acids: CASSWGLAEPSSYEQYF. DNA for the CDR3: TGCGCCAGCAGCTGGGGACTAGCGGAACCGAGCTCCTACGAGCAGTACTTC. The complete variable domain, with remaining parts taken from reference TRBV5-1 and TRBJ2-7, reads KAGVTQTPRYLIKTRGQQVTLSCSPISGHRSVSWYQQTPGQGLQFLFEYFSETQRNKGNFPGRFSGRQFSNSRSEMNVSTLELGDSALYLCASSWGLAEPSSYEQYFGPGTRLTVT.

This chain uses TRBV10-3 with TRBJ1-2, with TRBD1 as a possible D gene (5 bases). V lost 5 bases, J lost 3 bases, and 7 bases lay in between. The germline gives CDR1 ENHRY, CDR2 SYGVKD. This CDR3 comprises 12 residues. The CDR3 DNA reads TGTGCCATCAGTACAGGAGACTATGGCTACACCTTC. Protein product: CAISTGDYGYTF.

The chain employs TRBV5-1 and TRBJ1-6, with D perhaps matching TRBD1 (6 bases). In germline, CDR1 is SGHRS, CDR2 YFSETQ. The CDR3 extends over 14 amino acids. V was clipped by 4 bases and J by 9 bases, with 14 bases between them. The DNA for the CDR3 is TGCGCCAGCAGCACAGGACAGCAACCTTCACCCCTCCACTTT. Translated, it gives CASSTGQQPSPLHF.

V usage is TRBV6-2 or TRBV6-3 and J usage is TRBJ1-1, with D tentatively TRBD1 (5 bases). The CDR3 loop spans 13 amino acids. Germline loops: CDR1 MNHEY, CDR2 SVGEGT. V lost 8 bases to trimming and J lost 3 bases, with 13 bases between them. For the CDR3, the DNA is TGTGCCAGCTGCCCAGGGTGGTACACTGAAGCTTTCTTT. Protein: CASCPGWYTEAFF.

J is TRBJ2-6 and V is TRBV6-5; D possibly corresponds to TRBD1 (5 bases). Between the trimmed V and J ends, which lost 6 bases and 0 bases, there was a span of 9 bases. The CDR3 length is 15 residues. Germline V gene sequence: CDR1 MNHEY, CDR2 SVGAGI. Here the CDR3 reads CASRVDSSGANVLTF. CDR3 sequence (DNA): TGTGCCAGCAGAGTAGACAGCTCTGGGGCCAACGTCCTGACTTTC.

This sequence joins TRBV4-3 and TRBJ1-4; 7 bases align to TRBD1. This CDR3 is 12 amino acids long. After removal of 4 bases from V and 8 bases from J, the junction contained 1 base not matched to a gene. Germline V gene sequence: CDR1 LGHNA, CDR2 YSLEER. The CDR3 region is CASSLQGEKLFF. In DNA, the CDR3 is TGCGCCAGCAGCCTACAGGGGGAAAAACTGTTTTTT.

This clone was recorded a few times. V and J are TRBV5-1 and TRBJ1-1; D is possibly TRBD1 (5 bases). The germline V gene encodes CDR1 SGHRS and CDR2 YFSETQ. Between the trimmed V and J ends, which lost 5 bases and 0 bases, there was a span of 14 bases. This CDR3 is built from 15 residues. DNA of the CDR3: TGCGCCAGCAGGGGGGATTCGTCCGTGAACACTGAAGCTTTCTTT. This sequence encodes CASRGDSSVNTEAFF.

V usage is TRBV3-1 (or the pseudogene TRBV3-2) and J usage is TRBJ2-1; D unresolved. CDR1 and CDR2 from the germline V gene are LGHDT and YNNKEL (reference sequence). V was pared by 8 bases and J by 3 bases, with 5 bases between. The CDR3 is 11 amino acids. The CDR3 DNA sequence: TGTGCCAGCGCCGACTACAATGAGCAGTTCTTC. Its translation is CASADYNEQFF.

This chain links TRBV5-1 with TRBJ2-3, with unresolved D. Trimming took off 0 bases at V and 2 bases at J, with 10 bases between the two ends. The germline CDR1 and CDR2 sequences are SGHRS and YFSETQ. CDR3 length: 15 amino acids. The CDR3 sequence: CASSLAMGTTDTQYF. In DNA form, the CDR3 reads TGCGCCAGCAGCTTGGCGATGGGTACCACAGATACGCAGTATTTT.

This chain links TRBV6-2 or TRBV6-3 with TRBJ1-5, with 7 positions matching TRBD1. Unmatched junction bases numbered 8, after V lost 6 bases and J lost 3 bases. The CDR3 runs to 15 residues. Germline V lookup: CDR1 MNHEY, CDR2 SVGEGT. CDR3 nucleotide sequence: TGTGCCAGCAGCCCGGGACAGCGACTCAATCAGCCCCAGCATTTT. It specifies CASSPGQRLNQPQHF.

The gene calls are TRBV7-9 and TRBJ2-7; D is possibly TRBD2 (5 bases). Germline values: CDR1 SEHNR, CDR2 FQNEAQ (reference sequence). The V end lost 5 bases, the J end lost 3 bases, and 17 bases lay between the germline ends. This CDR3 is built from 15 residues. CDR3 in amino acids: CASSNRRDPNYEQYF. The CDR3 DNA is TGTGCCAGCAGCAATCGCCGGGATCCCAACTACGAGCAGTACTTC.

The chain combines TRBV24-1 with TRBJ1-5; TRBD1 matches at 10 bases. V gave up 4 bases and J gave up 6 bases; unmatched junction bases: 5. CDR3 length: 15 amino acids. Germline CDR1 KGHDR, CDR2 SFDVKD. DNA of the CDR3: TGTGCCACCAGTGAGGGGACAGGGGTTAGTCAGCCCCAGCATTTT. Its translation: CATSEGTGVSQPQHF.

V is TRBV10-1 and J is TRBJ2-7; no definite D call. CDR1 and CDR2 (germline): WNHNN, SYGVQD (reference sequence). Trimming removed 3 bases at V and 2 bases at J, with 8 bases between. This CDR3 has 13 amino acids. CDR3 loop: CASSDPPTYEQYF. The DNA of the CDR3 is TGCGCCAGCAGTGACCCCCCTACCTACGAGCAGTACTTC.

This chain uses TRBV7-6 with TRBJ2-7, with a weak D call TRBD2 (6 bases). CDR1 is SGHVS, CDR2 FNYEAQ, per germline. The CDR3 consists of 14 residues. V was cut by 1 base and J by 7 bases, with 14 bases left in between. CDR3 residues: CASSLGRGPGEQYF. CDR3 nucleotide sequence: TGTGCCAGCAGCTTAGGGCGGGGCCCCGGGGAGCAGTACTTC.

The V and J genes are TRBV5-3 and TRBJ1-6; a weak D match, TRBD1 (5 bases). TRBV5-3 falls under the ORF class, with uncertain function. The CDR3 covers 14 residues. The V end lost 1 base, the J end lost 8 bases, and 10 bases lay between the germline ends. The CDR3 DNA reads TGTGCCAGAAGCTTGAATGGGGACGATTCACCCCTCCACTTT. This encodes CARSLNGDDSPLHF.

The chain carries TRBV29-1 and TRBJ2-2, with a tentative D call TRBD2 (6 bases). The V end was cut by 4 bases, the J end by 6 bases, with 9 bases between. Germline V CDR1 and CDR2: SQVTM, ANQGSEA. This CDR3 comprises 12 residues. The DNA for the CDR3 is TGCAGCGTTGCGGGGGTATCCGGGGAGCTGTTTTTT. It translates to CSVAGVSGELFF.

The chain uses TRBV27 and TRBJ1-4; D remains unclear. The CDR3 sequence is 16 residues long. Trimming stripped 4 bases from V and 7 bases from J, with 19 bases between. Germline V gene lookup returns CDR1 MNHEY and CDR2 SMNVEV (reference sequence). The CDR3 here is CASSYEFSFGGEKLFF. CDR3 sequence (DNA): TGTGCCAGCAGTTATGAGTTCTCATTTGGCGGTGAAAAACTGTTTTTT.

The J gene is TRBJ2-2, the V gene TRBV7-3; 8 bases map to TRBD2. V trimming: 5 bases; J trimming: 7 bases; junction bases outside the gene matches: 12. The CDR3 is 16 amino acids. The V gene's germline CDR1 is SGHTA and CDR2 FQGTGA. The CDR3 bases are TGTGCCAGCAGCGTCGCGCGGGAGGACCACGTCGGGGAGCTGTTTTTT. It encodes CASSVAREDHVGELFF.

The CDR3 loop reads CASSRTGNNEQFF. In nucleotides, the CDR3 is TGTGCCAGCAGTCGCACAGGAAACAATGAGCAGTTCTTC. The V call is TRBV28, the J call TRBJ2-1; D is possibly TRBD1 (5 bases). CDR1 MDHEN and CDR2 SYDVKM come from the germline V gene. This CDR3 spans 13 amino acids. Trimming removed 5 bases at V and 5 bases at J, with 10 bases between.

V usage is TRBV6-2 or TRBV6-3 and J usage is TRBJ2-1; 9 nucleotides align to TRBD1. The CDR3 length is 15 residues. The ends lost 2 bases at V and 7 bases at J; junction bases unmatched: 6. Germline V lookup: CDR1 MNHEY, CDR2 SVGEGT. The CDR3 protein is CASSYTGGFGNEQFF. As DNA, the CDR3 is TGTGCCAGCAGTTACACAGGGGGCTTTGGGAATGAGCAGTTCTTC.

J is TRBJ2-4 and V is TRBV3-1 (or the pseudogene TRBV3-2); D may be TRBD1 (6 bases). Trimming cost V 4 bases and J 4 bases, with 8 bases left between them. This CDR3 region has 13 residues. Germline CDR1 reads LGHDT; CDR2 reads YNNKEL (reference sequence). CDR3 sequence reads: CASSLTGKNIQYF. CDR3 DNA sequence: TGTGCCAGCAGCCTTACAGGGAAAAACATTCAGTACTTC.

V is TRBV7-2 and J is TRBJ2-7; no firm D call. In germline, CDR1 is SGHTA, CDR2 FQGNSA. V was cut by 1 base and J by 1 base, with 5 bases left in between. This CDR3 has 13 amino acids. CDR3 in DNA: TGTGCCAGCAGCTTAGGTCGGTCCTACGAGCAGTACTTC. As protein: CASSLGRSYEQYF. The variable domain in full, completed from reference TRBV7-2 and TRBJ2-7, reads GAGVSQSPSNKVTEKGKDVELRCDPISGHTALYWYRQSLGQGLEFLIYFQGNSAPDKSGLPSDRFSAERTGGSVSTLTIQRTQQEDSAVYLCASSLGRSYEQYFGPGTRLTVT.

CDR3 protein: CASSSTGDTGELFF. The CDR3, as DNA: TGCGCCAGCAGCTCGACAGGGGACACCGGGGAGCTGTTTTTT. This chain connects TRBV5-1 to TRBJ2-2; TRBD1 agrees at 8 bases. V shed 3 bases and J 3 bases; nucleotides not matched to a gene: 1. The germline V gene encodes CDR1 SGHRS and CDR2 YFSETQ. This CDR3 has 14 residues.

J is TRBJ1-3 and V is TRBV28; TRBD1 matches 12 bases. Germline CDR1 reads MDHEN; CDR2 reads SYDVKM. This CDR3 comprises 16 residues. The J segment lost 4 bases and the V segment lost 4 bases, leaving 5 bases of the junction unmatched. CDR3 residues: CASSSPGQGAGNTIYF. CDR3 coding DNA: TGTGCCAGCAGTTCCCCGGGACAGGGGGCCGGAAACACCATATATTTT. Based on the CDR3 plus reference TRBV28 and TRBJ1-3, the full variable domain is DVKVTQSSRYLVKRTGEKVFLECVQDMDHENMFWYRQDPGLGLRLIYFSYDVKMKEKGDIPEGYSVSREKKERFSLILESASTNQTSMYLCASSSPGQGAGNTIYFGEGSWLTVV.

This sequence joins TRBV12-1 and TRBJ2-2; TRBD2, the D gene given by the table, was not confirmed from the DNA. TRBV12-1 is an annotated pseudogene. This CDR3 comprises 17 residues. CDR3 region: CASSSFSGRALSGELFF. CDR3 bases: TGTGCCAGCAGCTCCTTTAGCGGGAGGGCCCTCAGCGGGGAGCTGTTTTTT.